The 28 T cell receptor beta chains below all came from one sample that was sequenced in a study of cytomegalovirus exposure and HLA in healthy donors. Here immunoSEQ multiplex PCR was the method, and the copy in TCRdb shows in-frame clones only, minus some. The data show 100,000 or so clones, with 75% to 90% seen just once and 20% to 25% held by the top ten. Sequenced: PBMCs. Receptors were obtained from a man between 18 and 29 years old in good health and CMV-seropositive.

This clone has just one count. The rearrangement joins TRBV28 to TRBJ1-2; D unclear. Trimming removed 2 bases at V and 4 bases at J, with 17 bases between. Looked up from germline, CDR1 is MDHEN and CDR2 is SYDVKM. The CDR3 runs to 16 residues. As DNA, the CDR3 is TGTGCCAGCAGTTTAAATCCCCCAGGAGGCCTCTATGGCTACACCTTC. This gives the protein CASSLNPPGGLYGYTF.

The chain couples TRBV7-2 to TRBJ2-7; 7 positions agree with TRBD2. The CDR3 loop spans 15 amino acids. Unmatched junction bases numbered 16, after V lost 6 bases and J lost 8 bases. Germline V gene data show CDR1 as SGHTA and CDR2 as FQGNSA. CDR3 in amino acids: CASRQPGLAARKQYF. CDR3 coding DNA: TGTGCCAGCAGACAGCCCGGGCTAGCGGCAAGGAAGCAGTACTTC.

This chain joins TRBV28 and TRBJ2-2; TRBD1 might be the D (5 bases). The CDR3 covers 15 residues. V lost 5 bases to trimming and J lost 0 bases, with 10 bases between them. Germline V gene lookup returns CDR1 MDHEN and CDR2 SYDVKM. The CDR3 sequence: CASSRTPTNTGELFF. Here the CDR3 DNA reads TGTGCCAGCAGTCGGACACCGACGAACACCGGGGAGCTGTTTTTT.

The gene calls are TRBV28 and TRBJ1-5; the match to TRBD1 covers 12 bases. Germline V gene lookup returns CDR1 MDHEN and CDR2 SYDVKM. V was clipped by 2 bases and J by 2 bases; unmatched bases: 13. The CDR3 runs to 20 residues. The CDR3 loop reads CASSLARSGQGAEGNQPQHF. DNA of the CDR3: TGTGCCAGCAGTTTAGCCCGGTCGGGACAGGGGGCGGAAGGCAATCAGCCCCAGCATTTT.

The chain links TRBV11-2 to TRBJ2-1; D is possibly TRBD1 (6 bases). Per germline, CDR1 SGHAT and CDR2 FQNNGV. The CDR3 is 16 amino acids. V dropped 0 bases and J dropped 1 base, with 10 bases sitting between them. The CDR3 reads CASSLDLQGSYNEQFF. DNA for the CDR3: TGTGCCAGCAGCTTAGATTTACAGGGTTCCTACAATGAGCAGTTCTTC.

The V call is TRBV19, the J call TRBJ1-2, with 7 bases fitting TRBD1. Germline V gene lookup returns CDR1 LNHDA and CDR2 SQIVND (reference sequence). With 7 bases clipped from V and 0 bases from J, the junction kept 8 bases outside the gene matches. The CDR3 extends over 15 amino acids. The CDR3 reads CASTLRDSSNYGYTF. The CDR3 DNA follows: TGTGCCAGTACCCTAAGGGACAGTTCTAACTATGGCTACACCTTC.

The chain carries TRBV7-9 and TRBJ2-2, with TRBD2 identical over 9 bases. CDR1 is SEHNR and CDR2 is FQNEAQ in the germline V gene (reference sequence). The CDR3 contains 15 residues. The V and J ends lost 10 bases and 1 base, in that order; junction bases with no gene match: 7. The CDR3 DNA reads TGTGCCACCGAAAAGCGGGAGGAGAACACCGGGGAGCTGTTTTTT. Protein product: CATEKREENTGELFF.

The chain couples TRBV5-1 to TRBJ1-1; TRBD1 aligns across 7 bases. With V trimmed by 4 bases and J by 3 bases, 6 bases remained unmatched. This CDR3 has 14 amino acids. Germline V gene lookup returns CDR1 SGHRS and CDR2 YFSETQ. In DNA, the CDR3 is TGCGCCAGCAGCCCGGGGACAGAGGACACTGAAGCTTTCTTT. It encodes CASSPGTEDTEAFF.

The CDR3 nucleotides read TGCGCCAGCAGTCCTGACGGGACGGGGTGGAGGGAGCAGTACGTC. This gives the protein CASSPDGTGWREQYV. The chain is built from TRBV5-1 and TRBJ2-7, with D perhaps TRBD1 or TRBD2 (5 bases each). With 5 bases removed from V and 7 bases from J, the gap between germline ends came to 22 bases. Germline values: CDR1 SGHRS, CDR2 YFSETQ. The CDR3 is 15 residues long.

This sequence joins TRBV9 and TRBJ2-7, with D perhaps matching TRBD2 (6 bases). CDR1 and CDR2 from the germline V gene are SGDLS and YYNGEE. V was shortened by 0 bases and J by 4 bases, with 14 bases between the two germline ends. The CDR3 has 15 residues. This CDR3 is CASSVDGGTSYEQYF. CDR3 DNA: TGTGCCAGCAGCGTAGACGGCGGGACCTCATACGAGCAGTACTTC.

The CDR3 sequence is CASSVEPRGGNTEAFF. The CDR3 DNA sequence: TGTGCCAGCAGCGTAGAACCCAGGGGCGGGAACACTGAAGCTTTCTTT. This rearrangement joins TRBV9 to TRBJ1-1, with D possibly TRBD1 on 6 matching bases. The CDR3 is 16 residues long. V lost 0 bases and J lost 1, with 13 bases in between. Germline V lookup: CDR1 SGDLS, CDR2 YYNGEE.

This clone was found a few times. This chain connects TRBV5-6 to TRBJ1-2, with 7 positions matching TRBD1. The CDR3 has 13 amino acids. In germline, CDR1 is SGHDT, CDR2 YYEEEE. V lost 4 bases, J lost 8 bases, and 8 bases stayed unmatched. The CDR3 region has the DNA TGTGCCAGCAGCGTTACAGGGGATGGCGGCTACACCTTC. Amino acid sequence: CASSVTGDGGYTF.

This chain links TRBV5-1 with TRBJ2-3, with 7 bases aligning to TRBD1. Per germline, CDR1 SGHRS and CDR2 YFSETQ. This CDR3 is 14 amino acids long. The V and J ends lost 4 bases and 1 base, in that order; junction bases with no gene match: 3. CDR3 sequence reads: CASSIDRGTDTQYF. The CDR3 DNA reads TGCGCCAGCAGCATAGACAGGGGCACAGATACGCAGTATTTT.

The chain employs TRBV18 and TRBJ2-2, with a tentative D call TRBD1 (5 bases). V was cut by 1 base and J by 4 bases, with 10 bases left in between. CDR1 KGHSH and CDR2 LQKENI come from the germline V gene. This CDR3 spans 15 amino acids. CDR3 sequence reads: CASSPRQGPTGELFF. DNA for the CDR3: TGTGCCAGCTCACCACGGCAGGGCCCCACCGGGGAGCTGTTTTTT.

The chain couples TRBV7-2 to TRBJ2-5; D is possibly TRBD2 (6 bases). The CDR3 is 13 residues long. Trimming pared 6 bases from V and 1 base from J, leaving 9 bases between. CDR1 and CDR2 from the germline V gene are SGHTA and FQGNSA. The CDR3 sequence is CASSRDFQETQYF. Here the CDR3 DNA reads TGTGCCAGCAGTCGGGACTTCCAAGAGACCCAGTACTTC.

The rearrangement uses TRBV4-1 and TRBJ2-1, with 16 bases aligning to TRBD2. The CDR3 extends over 17 amino acids. Germline assignment: CDR1 MGHRA and CDR2 YSYEKL. Losses at the gene ends were 2 bases for V and 4 bases for J; bases not matched to a gene: 2. The CDR3 coding sequence is TGCGCCAGCAGCCAACTGGGACTAGCGGGAGGGTACAATGAGCAGTTCTTC. This translates into CASSQLGLAGGYNEQFF.

This rearrangement joins TRBV27 to TRBJ2-1, with TRBD2 matching over 8 bases. With V trimmed by 8 bases and J by 0 bases, 9 bases remained unmatched. The CDR3 consists of 16 residues. CDR1 is MNHEY, CDR2 SMNVEV, per germline (reference sequence). This chain's CDR3 is CASGITSGRSYNEQFF. The CDR3 DNA reads TGTGCCAGCGGTATAACTAGCGGACGCTCCTACAATGAGCAGTTCTTC.

The rearrangement links TRBV20-1 to TRBJ2-1; the D gene is possibly TRBD2 (5 bases). The ends were cut back, 6 bases at V and 15 bases at J, with 18 bases in the middle. Germline lookup yields CDR1 DFQATT and CDR2 SNEGSKA (reference sequence). There are 11 residues in the CDR3. DNA for the CDR3: TGCAGTGCCTTAAAGGAGGCCGCTCTGTTCTTC. The encoded protein is CSALKEAALFF.

V is TRBV18 and J is TRBJ1-2, with D maybe TRBD1 (5 bases). Germline loops: CDR1 KGHSH, CDR2 LQKENI. The CDR3 runs to 15 residues. Trimming took off 0 bases at V and 0 bases at J, with 8 bases between the two ends. This CDR3 is CASSPPTAPNYGYTF. The DNA for the CDR3 is TGTGCCAGCTCACCACCGACAGCACCTAACTATGGCTACACCTTC. Supplemented by reference TRBV18 and TRBJ1-2, the full variable domain reads NAGVMQNPRHLVRRRGQEARLRCSPMKGHSHVYWYRQLPEEGLKFMVYLQKENIIDESGMPKERFSAEFPKEGPSILRIQQVVRGDSAAYFCASSPPTAPNYGYTFGSGTRLTVV.

V and J are TRBV9 and TRBJ1-5; D remains ambiguous. V lost 4 bases to trimming and J lost 5 bases, with 13 bases between them. The CDR3 contains 14 residues. CDR1 is SGDLS, CDR2 YYNGEE, per germline. The CDR3 nucleotides are TGTGCCAGCAGCCCTCACGGGGTGGATCAGCCCCAGCATTTT. It is translated as CASSPHGVDQPQHF.

CDR3 residues: CAWTPRLAGNNEQFF. The CDR3 nucleotides are TGTGCCTGGACTCCCCGGCTAGCGGGCAACAATGAGCAGTTCTTC. The chain carries TRBV30 and TRBJ2-1; 8 nucleotides line up with TRBD2. Germline CDR1 reads GTSNPN; CDR2 reads SVGIG (reference sequence). CDR3 length: 15 amino acids. J lost 5 bases, V lost 4 bases, and 10 bases had no gene match. The full variable domain, rest sourced from reference TRBV30 and TRBJ2-1, is SQTIHQWPATLVQPVGSPLSLECTVEGTSNPNLYWYRQAAGRGLQLLFYSVGIGQISSEVPQNLSASRPQDRQFILSSKKLLLSDSGFYLCAWTPRLAGNNEQFFGPGTRLTVL.

The chain recombines TRBV7-9 with TRBJ2-5; no firm D call. Trimming stripped 1 base from V and 7 bases from J, with 10 bases between. Germline-derived CDR1 and CDR2 are SEHNR and FQNEAQ (reference sequence). This CDR3 region has 13 residues. The CDR3 coding sequence is TGTGCCAGCAGCTTAGGTCTTCGAGGGACCCAGTACTTC. Amino acid sequence: CASSLGLRGTQYF.

The CDR3 DNA reads TGTGCCAGTAGGGGTGTCGGAGGGCCGGAAGCTTTCTTT. Protein: CASRGVGGPEAFF. V usage is TRBV19 and J usage is TRBJ1-1; D not resolved. The V end was cut by 6 bases, the J end by 8 bases, with 16 bases between. Germline V lookup: CDR1 LNHDA, CDR2 SQIVND (reference sequence). This CDR3 has 13 residues.

The rearrangement links TRBV5-4 to TRBJ2-1, with D possibly matching TRBD2 (5 bases). The ends were cut back, 6 bases at V and 10 bases at J, with 20 bases in the middle. CDR3 length: 14 residues. Germline V gene data show CDR1 as SGHNT and CDR2 as YYREEE (reference sequence). CDR3 DNA sequence: TGTGCCAGCAATCCCCCTGAGAGGGTAGGGGAGCAGTTCTTC. Translated, it gives CASNPPERVGEQFF.

The chain carries TRBV7-9 and TRBJ2-1, with 11 bases fitting TRBD2. The CDR3 has 15 residues. Germline-derived CDR1 and CDR2 are SEHNR and FQNEAQ (reference sequence). J gave up 3 bases and V 4 bases, and 2 bases lay outside the gene matches. CDR3 coding DNA: TGTGCCAGCAGCTACGGGACTAGCGGCTACAATGAGCAGTTCTTC. Its translation is CASSYGTSGYNEQFF.

V usage is TRBV11-2 and J usage is TRBJ2-7, with a tentative D call TRBD1 (6 bases). The germline V gene encodes CDR1 SGHAT and CDR2 FQNNGV. V lost 5 bases and J 4 bases, leaving 12 bases between the germline ends. CDR3 size: 13 residues. The CDR3 spells CASSEQGLYEQYV. DNA of the CDR3: TGTGCCAGCAGCGAACAGGGTTTGTACGAGCAGTACGTC.

The chain is built from TRBV7-2 and TRBJ2-3, with 13 bases aligning to TRBD2. The junction had 4 bases not matched to a gene; V was cut back by 5 bases and J by 2 bases. This CDR3 comprises 16 residues. Germline V gene data show CDR1 as SGHTA and CDR2 as FQGNSA. In DNA, the CDR3 is TGTGCCAGCAGCAAACTAGCGGGAGGGCCCACAGATACGCAGTATTTT. Translating it yields CASSKLAGGPTDTQYF.

The rearrangement joins TRBV27 to TRBJ1-2; D may be TRBD1 (6 bases). Germline loops: CDR1 MNHEY, CDR2 SMNVEV (reference sequence). V was shortened by 6 bases and J by 5 bases, with 19 bases between the two germline ends. This CDR3 is built from 15 residues. The CDR3: CASSRREGGWYGYTF. Written as DNA, the CDR3 is TGTGCCAGCAGCCGAAGGGAGGGGGGCTGGTATGGCTACACCTTC.